The following is a TCR beta chain sequence with its context. Its antigen is still unknown. This sample was included in a study of cytomegalovirus exposure and HLA in healthy donors. Study details: Of 350 to 400 genotyped donors, roughly 80% grouped in the Caucasian-associated ancestry cluster.

Vbeta (60) and Jbeta (13) primers were used in the PCR. TCRdb's table, derived via immunoSEQ multiplex PCR, lists solely in-frame clones and lacks some. Found here are about 72,000 clones, 80% to 90% of them singletons; the top ten hold 6.5%. Points from the study as a whole: A later analysis linked 15,000 to 20,000 TCR beta sequences to HLA alleles at 0.05 false discovery rate. Later genetic work tied a missense DCLRE1C variant to beta-chain V and J trimming.

The TCR comes from a human donor in good health. Sequenced input: PBMCs.

The CDR3 region is CASSLESISGNTIYF. The CDR3 nucleotides read TGCGCCAGCAGCTTGGAATCTATATCTGGAAACACCATATATTTT. The rearrangement links TRBV5-1 to TRBJ1-3, with unresolved D. The CDR3 spans 15 residues. The germline CDR1 and CDR2 sequences are SGHRS and YFSETQ. Trimming left V 0 bases short and J 1 base short, with 8 bases between.